This T cell receptor (beta chain) was identified in a study of blood T cell repertoires in COVID-19. Study summary: Acute-phase and convalescent COVID-19 samples originated in the United States, Italy and Spain. T cells, B-cell-depleted T cells, or PBMCs provided the cDNA or gDNA that served as material.

Some clones are missing from TCRdb's copy, which holds only in-frame ones; the method was immunoSEQ multiplex PCR. This table has 45,000 to 55,000 clones, 80% to 95% appearing once. Germline values: CDR1 GTSNPN, CDR2 SVGIG (reference sequence). V was shortened by 0 bases and J by 5 bases, with 11 bases between the two germline ends. This CDR3 contains 13 residues. Sequencing used peripheral blood. The source of this sequence is a human donor in a cohort sampled during active COVID-19. The genes are TRBV30 and TRBJ2-7; D ambiguous. CDR3 loop: CAWSVRLFDEQYF. CDR3 DNA: TGTGCCTGGAGTGTCAGGTTATTCGACGAGCAGTACTTC.